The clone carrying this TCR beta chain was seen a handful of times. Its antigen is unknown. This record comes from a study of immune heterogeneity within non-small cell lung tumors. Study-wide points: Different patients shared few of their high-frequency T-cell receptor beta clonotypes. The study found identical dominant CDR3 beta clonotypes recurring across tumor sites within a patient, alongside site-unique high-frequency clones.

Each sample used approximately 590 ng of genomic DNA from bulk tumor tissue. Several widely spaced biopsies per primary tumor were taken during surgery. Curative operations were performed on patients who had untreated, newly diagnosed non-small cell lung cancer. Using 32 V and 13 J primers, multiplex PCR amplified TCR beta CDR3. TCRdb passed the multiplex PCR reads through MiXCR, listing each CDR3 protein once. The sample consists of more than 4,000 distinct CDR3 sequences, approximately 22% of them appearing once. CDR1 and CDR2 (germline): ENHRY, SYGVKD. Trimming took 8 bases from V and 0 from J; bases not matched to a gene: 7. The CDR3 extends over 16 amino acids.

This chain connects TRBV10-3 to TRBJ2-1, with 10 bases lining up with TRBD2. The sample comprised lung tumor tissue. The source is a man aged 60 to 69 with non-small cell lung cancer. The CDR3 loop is CAIGGTSADSYNEQFF. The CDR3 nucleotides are TGTGCCATCGGGGGGACTAGCGCCGACTCCTACAATGAGCAGTTCTTC.